This T cell receptor beta chain was identified in a study of blood T cells in healthy people across ages. Findings and limits, study-wide: Age showed a roughly linear inverse relationship with TCR beta diversity per million T cells.

The CDR3 sequence is 13 residues long. V was cut by 0 bases and J by 6 bases, with 9 bases left in between. The germline CDR1 and CDR2 sequences are SGDLS and YYNGEE. PCR was performed a second time for roughly 7 to 11 cycles using a sample-barcoded 5' primer and a J-beta primer mix. In TCRdb, the 5' RACE reads were re-called with MiXCR into one record per CDR3 protein. The table shows hundreds of thousands of distinct CDR3 sequences, with 21% occurring only once. Remarks on this clonotype: The antigen is undetermined.

This clonotype was sampled from a man between 65 and 79 years old in good health. The source material was blood. The genes are TRBV9 and TRBJ2-5, with no clear D. This CDR3 reads CASSVEEWKTQYF. DNA of the CDR3: TGTGCCAGCAGCGTAGAGGAGTGGAAGACCCAGTACTTC.